Following are 5 T cell receptor beta chains from one sample sequenced in a study of T cell clonotyping in hematopoietic cell transplantation. Sequencing was performed with immunoSEQ multiplex PCR; in TCRdb, only in-frame clones are kept and a portion is missing. Of some 9,400 clones in the sample, 60% to 80% were seen once. Source: PBMCs, taken 180 days after allogeneic stem cell transplant. All receptors derive from a male patient in his thirties or forties who had an allogeneic stem cell transplant from a related donor, so the T cells may come from the graft donor. Some clones in this sample may be carry-over from other donors' samples.

The chain recombines TRBV6-5 with TRBJ1-1; D not resolved. The CDR3 spans 14 residues. The germline V gene encodes CDR1 MNHEY and CDR2 SVGAGI. The ends were cut back, 6 bases at V and 0 bases at J, with 11 bases in the middle. CDR3 sequence reads: CASRDGRLNTEAFF. CDR3 DNA sequence: TGTGCCAGCAGGGACGGACGGTTGAACACTGAAGCTTTCTTT.

This chain connects TRBV27 to TRBJ1-1; D ambiguous. CDR3 length equals 13 residues. CDR1 and CDR2 (germline): MNHEY, SMNVEV (reference sequence). V lost 1 base, J lost 4 bases, and 7 bases lay in between. The CDR3 coding sequence is TGTGCCAGCAGTTTATTCCGCGGCACTGAAGCTTTCTTT. As protein: CASSLFRGTEAFF.

The chain employs TRBV2 and TRBJ1-2, with D unresolved. Germline V CDR1 and CDR2: SNHLY, FYNNEI. Trimming shortened V by 2 bases and J by 4 bases, and 11 bases separated the two germline ends. The CDR3 runs to 14 residues. This CDR3 reads CASSESGSTYGYTF. The CDR3 DNA reads TGTGCCAGCAGTGAAAGCGGCAGTACCTATGGCTACACCTTC.

V usage is TRBV6-4 and J usage is TRBJ1-1; 7 positions match TRBD1. Germline V gene data show CDR1 as MRHNA and CDR2 as SNTAGT. J gave up 4 bases and V 5 bases, and 7 bases lay outside the gene matches. The CDR3 is 14 amino acids. The CDR3 loop is CASSLDRESTEAFF. Here the CDR3 DNA reads TGTGCCAGCAGTCTCGACAGGGAGAGCACTGAAGCTTTCTTT.

The CDR3 sequence: CAWSEGRGRQPQHF. As DNA, the CDR3 is TGTGCCTGGAGCGAGGGCAGGGGAAGACAGCCCCAGCATTTT. The V and J genes are TRBV30 and TRBJ1-5, with D possibly TRBD1 on 6 matching bases. The ends were cut back, 3 bases at V and 7 bases at J, with 16 bases in the middle. The CDR3 consists of 14 residues. Germline-derived CDR1 and CDR2 are GTSNPN and SVGIG (reference sequence).